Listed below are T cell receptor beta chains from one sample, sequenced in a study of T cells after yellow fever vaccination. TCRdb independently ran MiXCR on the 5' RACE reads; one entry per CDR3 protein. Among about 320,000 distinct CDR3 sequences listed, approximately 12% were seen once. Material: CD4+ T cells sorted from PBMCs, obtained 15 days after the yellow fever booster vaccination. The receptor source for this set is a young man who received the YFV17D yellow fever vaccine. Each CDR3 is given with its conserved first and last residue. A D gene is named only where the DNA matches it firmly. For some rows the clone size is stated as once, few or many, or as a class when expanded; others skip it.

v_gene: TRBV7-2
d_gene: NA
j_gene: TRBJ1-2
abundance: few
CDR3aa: CASTTEGSANYGYTF
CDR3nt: TGTGCCAGCACCACAGAGGGGTCAGCTAACTATGGCTACACCTTC

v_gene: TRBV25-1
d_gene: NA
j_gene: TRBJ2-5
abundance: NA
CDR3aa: CASSVPGTQETQYF
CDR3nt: TGTGCCAGCAGTGTACCAGGGACCCAAGAGACCCAGTACTTC

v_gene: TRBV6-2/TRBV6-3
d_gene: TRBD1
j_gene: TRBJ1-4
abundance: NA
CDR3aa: CASRRDRGREKLFF
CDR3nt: TGTGCCAGCAGAAGGGACAGGGGGCGCGAAAAACTGTTTTTT

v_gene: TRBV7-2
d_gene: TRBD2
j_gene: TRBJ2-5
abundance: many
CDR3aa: CASSLGVAGGLSETQYF
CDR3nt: TGTGCCAGCAGCTTAGGGGTGGCGGGGGGCCTTTCTGAGACCCAGTACTTC

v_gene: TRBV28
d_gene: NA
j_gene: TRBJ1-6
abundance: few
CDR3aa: CASSFNPPQTPALHF
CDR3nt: TGTGCCAGCAGTTTTAATCCCCCCCAGACTCCGGCCCTCCACTTT

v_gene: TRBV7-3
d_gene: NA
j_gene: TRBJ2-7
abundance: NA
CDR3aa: CARGRRQYF
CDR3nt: TGTGCGAGGGGGAGGCGGCAGTACTTC

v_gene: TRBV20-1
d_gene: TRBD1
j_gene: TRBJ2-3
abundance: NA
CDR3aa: CSAPRRAGGSTDTQYF
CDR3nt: TGCAGTGCTCCCCGACGAGCAGGGGGTAGCACAGATACGCAGTATTTT

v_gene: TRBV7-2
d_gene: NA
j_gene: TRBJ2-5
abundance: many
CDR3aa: CASSFPYAGGRETQYF
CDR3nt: TGTGCCAGCAGTTTCCCTTACGCAGGGGGGAGAGAGACCCAGTACTTC

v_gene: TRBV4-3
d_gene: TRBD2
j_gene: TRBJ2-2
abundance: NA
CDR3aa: CASSQELAGGGGELFF
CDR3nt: TGCGCCAGCAGCCAAGAGCTAGCGGGGGGCGGCGGGGAGCTGTTTTTT

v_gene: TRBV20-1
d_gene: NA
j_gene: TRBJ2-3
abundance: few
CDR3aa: CSARVGSSTDTQYF
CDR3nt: TGCAGTGCTAGAGTGGGTTCTAGCACAGATACGCAGTATTTT

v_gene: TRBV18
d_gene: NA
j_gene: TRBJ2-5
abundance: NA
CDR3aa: CASSPRSGGEETQYF
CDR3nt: TGTGCCAGCTCACCACGCTCCGGGGGAGAAGAGACCCAGTACTTC

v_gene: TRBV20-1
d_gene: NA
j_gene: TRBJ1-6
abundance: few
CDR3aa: CSAPSDSLNNSPLHF
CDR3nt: TGCAGTGCTCCATCCGACAGTTTAAATAATTCACCCCTCCACTTT

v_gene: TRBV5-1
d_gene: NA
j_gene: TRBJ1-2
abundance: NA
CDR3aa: CASSLGFYYGYTF
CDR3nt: TGCGCCAGCAGCTTGGGGTTCTACTATGGCTACACCTTC

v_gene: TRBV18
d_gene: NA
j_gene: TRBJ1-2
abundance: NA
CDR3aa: CASSRWPSDTIGGYTF
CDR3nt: TGTGCCAGCTCACGCTGGCCGTCGGACACGATAGGCGGCTACACCTTC

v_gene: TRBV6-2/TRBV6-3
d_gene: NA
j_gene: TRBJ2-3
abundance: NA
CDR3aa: CASSYGGTPTDTQYF
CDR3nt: TGTGCCAGCAGTTACGGGGGGACCCCCACAGATACGCAGTATTTT

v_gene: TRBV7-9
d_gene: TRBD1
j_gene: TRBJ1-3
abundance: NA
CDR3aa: CASSLAEGAFGNTIYF
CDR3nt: TGTGCCAGCAGCTTAGCGGAGGGGGCTTTTGGAAACACCATATATTTT

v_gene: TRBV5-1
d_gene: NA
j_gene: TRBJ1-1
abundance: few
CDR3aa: CASSWGAANTEAFF
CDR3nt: TGCGCCAGCAGCTGGGGGGCGGCGAACACTGAAGCTTTCTTT

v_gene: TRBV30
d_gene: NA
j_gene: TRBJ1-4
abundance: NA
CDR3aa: CAWRQGGEKLFF
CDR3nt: TGTGCCTGGAGGCAGGGCGGTGAAAAACTGTTTTTT

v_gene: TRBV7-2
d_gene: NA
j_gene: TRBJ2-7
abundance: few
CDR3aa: CASSLSVYEQYF
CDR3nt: TGTGCCAGCAGCTTGAGCGTCTACGAGCAGTACTTC

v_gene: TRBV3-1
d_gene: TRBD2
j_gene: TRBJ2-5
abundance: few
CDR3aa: CASSQGWRGYQETQYF
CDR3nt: TGTGCCAGCAGCCAAGGATGGCGGGGGTACCAAGAGACCCAGTACTTC

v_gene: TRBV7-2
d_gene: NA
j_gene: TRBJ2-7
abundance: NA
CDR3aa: CASSLVRTYEQYF
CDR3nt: TGTGCCAGCAGCTTAGTGCGCACCTACGAGCAGTACTTC

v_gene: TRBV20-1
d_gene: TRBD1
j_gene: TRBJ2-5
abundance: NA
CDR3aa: CSATAGTGGKETQYF
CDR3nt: TGCAGTGCTACAGCCGGGACAGGGGGCAAGGAGACCCAGTACTTC

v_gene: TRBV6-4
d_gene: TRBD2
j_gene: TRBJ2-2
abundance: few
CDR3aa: CASSDSGENTGELFF
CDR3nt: TGTGCCAGCAGTGATAGCGGGGAGAACACCGGGGAGCTGTTTTTT

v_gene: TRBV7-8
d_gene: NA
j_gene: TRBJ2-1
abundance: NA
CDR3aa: CASSPSQNPQFF
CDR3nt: TGTGCCAGCAGCCCCTCTCAGAATCCTCAGTTCTTC

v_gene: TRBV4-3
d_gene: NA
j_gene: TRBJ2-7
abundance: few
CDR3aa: CASSQEYGKTYEQYF
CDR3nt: TGCGCCAGCAGCCAAGAATATGGCAAGACCTACGAGCAGTACTTC

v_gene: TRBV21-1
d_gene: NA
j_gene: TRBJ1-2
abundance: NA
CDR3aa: CASSKSVQGVIFGYTF
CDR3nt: TGTGCCAGCAGCAAATCGGTACAGGGGGTAATTTTTGGCTACACCTTC

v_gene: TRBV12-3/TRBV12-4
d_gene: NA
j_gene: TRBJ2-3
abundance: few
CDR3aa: CASSPHWGTDTQYF
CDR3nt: TGTGCCAGCAGCCCTCATTGGGGCACAGATACGCAGTATTTT

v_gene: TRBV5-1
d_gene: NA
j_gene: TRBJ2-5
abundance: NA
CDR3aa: CASSLARGKETQYF
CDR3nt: TGCGCCAGCAGCTTGGCCAGGGGAAAAGAGACCCAGTACTTC

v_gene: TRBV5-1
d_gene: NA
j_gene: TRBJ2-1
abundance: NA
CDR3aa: CASSFEGNEQFF
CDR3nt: TGCGCCAGCAGCTTCGAGGGGAATGAGCAGTTCTTC

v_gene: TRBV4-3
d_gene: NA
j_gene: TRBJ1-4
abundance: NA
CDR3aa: CASSPTANEKLFF
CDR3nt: TGCGCCAGCAGCCCGACGGCTAATGAAAAACTGTTTTTT

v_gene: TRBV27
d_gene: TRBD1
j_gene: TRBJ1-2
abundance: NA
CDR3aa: CASAYTGQGRGYTF
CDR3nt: TGTGCCAGCGCGTACACGGGACAGGGTCGCGGCTACACCTTC

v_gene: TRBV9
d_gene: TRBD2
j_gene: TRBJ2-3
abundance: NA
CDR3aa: CASSPRGLIAGGLSTDTQYF
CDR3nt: TGTGCCAGCAGCCCAAGGGGGTTGATAGCGGGGGGACTTAGCACAGATACGCAGTATTTT

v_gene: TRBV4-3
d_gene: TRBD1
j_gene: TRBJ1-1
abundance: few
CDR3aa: CASSHGQGQTEAFF
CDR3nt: TGCGCCAGCAGCCACGGACAGGGACAAACTGAAGCTTTCTTT